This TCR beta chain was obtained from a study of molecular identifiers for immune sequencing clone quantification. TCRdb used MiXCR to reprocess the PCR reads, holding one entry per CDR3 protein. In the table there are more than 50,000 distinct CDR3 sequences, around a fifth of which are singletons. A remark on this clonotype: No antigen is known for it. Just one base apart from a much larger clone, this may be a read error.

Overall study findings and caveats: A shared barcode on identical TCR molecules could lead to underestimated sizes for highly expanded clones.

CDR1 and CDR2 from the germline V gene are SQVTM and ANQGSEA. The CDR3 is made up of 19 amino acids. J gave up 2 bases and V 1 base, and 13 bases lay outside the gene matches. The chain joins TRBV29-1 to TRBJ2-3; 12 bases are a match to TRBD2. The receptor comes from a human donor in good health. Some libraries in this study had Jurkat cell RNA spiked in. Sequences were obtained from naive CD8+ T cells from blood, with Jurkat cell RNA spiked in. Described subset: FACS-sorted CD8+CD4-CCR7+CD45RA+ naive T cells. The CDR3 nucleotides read TGCAGCGTTGAAGGGTGGCCTTCCCTAGCGGGAGGGGCCACAGATACGCAGTATTTT. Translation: CSVEGWPSLAGGATDTQYF.